The following is a TCR beta chain sequence with its context. Its specificity is unknown. This entry belongs to a study of regulatory and conventional T cells in RAG deficiency. General study results and limits: Shannon entropy fell and Simpson indices rose in RAG-deficient patients. Omenn patients showed >80% Treg-Tconv overlap and shorter CDR3 lengths. Omenn syndrome and CID/AS patients had 80 to 100-fold fewer unique Treg TCR beta sequences, versus around 10-fold elsewhere.

The length of the CDR3 is 14 residues. V shed 3 bases and J shed 2 bases, with 9 bases lying between them. Germline values: CDR1 LNHDA, CDR2 SQIVND (reference sequence). The sorted conventional CD4+ T cells were CD25-low and CD127-high, with genomic DNA sequenced. Only in-frame clones appear in the TCRdb table, and some are missing; sequencing was by immunoSEQ multiplex PCR. The table has 2,500 to 3,000 clones, about 80% seen once. V is TRBV19 and J is TRBJ2-3; D unresolved. Sequenced sample: CD4+ effector T cells sorted from blood. The receptor was isolated from a human donor with RAG deficiency presenting as severe combined immunodeficiency. The CDR3 nucleotides are TGTGCCAGTAGTATCACAGAACTCACAGATACGCAGTATTTT. Its translation: CASSITELTDTQYF.